This record concerns one TCR beta chain sequence. Its antigen remains unidentified. These data are taken from a study of beta chain features in type 1 diabetes. Study-level findings and limits: TCRB CDR3s from Type 1 diabetes patients were moderately but significantly shorter in all four CD4+ subsets.

V was clipped by 4 bases and J by 8 bases, with 15 bases between them. CDR1 and CDR2 from the germline V gene are MRHNA and SNTAGT. This CDR3 has 15 amino acids. Expressed TCRB transcripts were sequenced because the entire RNA isolate underwent reverse transcription. Sequencing used immunoSEQ multiplex PCR; TCRdb keeps in-frame clones, though not all of them. The table shows some 120,000 clones, with about 18% occurring only once. The sequenced sample was central memory CD4+ T cells from blood. V usage is TRBV6-4 and J usage is TRBJ1-6, with D possibly TRBD1 on 6 matching bases. The TCR sequence derives from a man aged 18 to 29 with type 1 diabetes. The CDR3 sequence is CASSVRGEVDSPLHF. The CDR3 DNA sequence: TGTGCCAGCAGTGTAAGGGGGGAGGTTGATTCACCCCTCCACTTT.